The 27 T cell receptor beta chains below come from one sample, sequenced in a study of OX40 agonist ivuxolimab in advanced cancers. The data were produced by immunoSEQ multiplex PCR, yet TCRdb's version contains in-frame clones alone and is incomplete. Here the sample spans about 59,000 clones, more than 75% being singletons. The sample was CD4+ or CD8+ T cells sorted from blood, taken in a trial of the OX40 agonist ivuxolimab. Source of these receptors: an adult with an advanced solid tumor such as melanoma, head and neck, liver or kidney cancer.

J is TRBJ1-3 and V is TRBV5-1; possible D gene TRBD1, 5 bases. The CDR3 contains 15 residues. Germline-derived CDR1 and CDR2 are SGHRS and YFSETQ. Deletions cut 0 bases from V and 4 bases from J, with 11 bases between. CDR3 amino acids: CASSLAGTEGNTIYF. The CDR3, as DNA: TGCGCCAGCAGCTTGGCCGGGACGGAGGGAAACACCATATATTTT.

The rearrangement uses TRBV15 and TRBJ1-2; 11 bases fit TRBD1. Germline V gives CDR1 LNHNV, CDR2 YYDKDF (reference sequence). CDR3 length equals 17 residues. J was trimmed by 3 bases and V by 1 base; bases with no gene match: 7. CDR3 residues: CATSRGFGTGGHYGYTF. The CDR3 nucleotides read TGTGCCACCAGCAGAGGTTTTGGGACAGGGGGACACTATGGCTACACCTTC.

This clone was found a few times. The chain links TRBV28 to TRBJ2-7, with 7 bases matching TRBD2. CDR1 is MDHEN, CDR2 SYDVKM, per germline. V shed 3 bases, J shed 2 bases, and the junction held 7 bases outside the gene matches. CDR3 length: 15 amino acids. CDR3 protein: CASSFVAGATYEQYF. The CDR3 region has the DNA TGTGCCAGCAGTTTCGTAGCGGGCGCTACCTACGAGCAGTACTTC.

This clone showed up just once. The chain recombines TRBV5-1 with TRBJ2-2; perhaps TRBD1 as D (5 bases). The V end was cut by 0 bases, the J end by 2 bases, with 8 bases between. The CDR3 contains 15 residues. Germline lookup yields CDR1 SGHRS and CDR2 YFSETQ. The CDR3 sequence: CASSLAQGNTGELFF. In DNA, the CDR3 is TGCGCCAGCAGCTTGGCGCAGGGCAACACCGGGGAGCTGTTTTTT.

This chain uses TRBV11-2 with TRBJ1-1; TRBD1 is a possible D gene (5 bases). Trimming left V 5 bases short and J 0 bases short, with 10 bases between. The germline V gene encodes CDR1 SGHAT and CDR2 FQNNGV. This CDR3 has 14 amino acids. In nucleotides, the CDR3 is TGTGCCAGCAGCCGGACACCCATGAACACTGAAGCTTTCTTT. Amino acids: CASSRTPMNTEAFF.

The J gene is TRBJ2-7, the V gene TRBV6-5; 8 bases line up with TRBD1. Germline V gene lookup returns CDR1 MNHEY and CDR2 SVGAGI. The CDR3 extends over 12 amino acids. The trim removed 6 bases at V and 5 bases at J, leaving 3 bases unmatched. In DNA, the CDR3 is TGTGCCAGCAGGGGACAGGTCAACGAGCAGTACTTC. Amino acid sequence: CASRGQVNEQYF.

This sequence joins TRBV9 and TRBJ2-2, with 15 bases identical to TRBD2. The CDR3 spans 17 residues. The V gene end was trimmed by 4 bases and the J gene end by 6 bases; junction bases not matched to a gene: 7. Germline CDR1 reads SGDLS; CDR2 reads YYNGEE. The CDR3 nucleotides read TGTGCCAGCAGCTTTGGACTAGCGGGAGGGCCAGCCGGGGAGCTGTTTTTT. Residues: CASSFGLAGGPAGELFF. Full variable domain (remainder filled in from reference TRBV9 and TRBJ2-2): DSGVTQTPKHLITATGQRVTLRCSPRSGDLSVYWYQQSLDQGLQFLIQYYNGEERAKGNILERFSAQQFPDLHSELNLSSLELGDSALYFCASSFGLAGGPAGELFFGEGSRLTVL.

This CDR3 is CASSETGLHTEAFF. DNA for the CDR3: TGTGCCAGCAGTGAAACAGGTCTCCACACTGAAGCTTTCTTT. The gene calls are TRBV6-1 and TRBJ1-1; D is perhaps TRBD1 (5 bases). Germline-derived CDR1 and CDR2 are MNHNS and SASEGT. The CDR3 runs 14 residues. V lost 2 bases to trimming and J lost 3 bases, with 10 bases between them.

This sequence joins TRBV19 and TRBJ1-2; D not resolved. The V gene's germline CDR1 is LNHDA and CDR2 SQIVND (reference sequence). CDR3 length: 13 residues. Trimming pared 6 bases from V and 0 bases from J, leaving 8 bases between. CDR3 sequence (DNA): TGTGCCAGTAGAGGGCCTCCTAACTATGGCTACACCTTC. It specifies CASRGPPNYGYTF.

The genes are TRBV10-3 and TRBJ1-2, with D possibly TRBD1 on 5 matching bases. Germline lookup yields CDR1 ENHRY and CDR2 SYGVKD. Trimming took 6 bases from V and 6 from J, leaving 14 bases between them. The CDR3 length is 13 residues. The CDR3 here is CAISTGENDGYTF. DNA of the CDR3: TGTGCCATCAGCACAGGTGAGAATGATGGCTACACCTTC.

This rearrangement joins TRBV30 to TRBJ1-4; no definite D call. Per germline, CDR1 GTSNPN and CDR2 SVGIG (reference sequence). The CDR3 is made up of 17 amino acids. The V end lost 6 bases, the J end lost 5 bases, and 25 bases lay between the germline ends. The CDR3 region is CACDTWSLPVDNEKLFF. CDR3 DNA sequence: TGTGCCTGTGACACATGGAGTCTCCCAGTCGACAATGAAAAACTGTTTTTT.

V gene TRBV27 combines with J gene TRBJ1-1; unclear D gene. The germline V gene encodes CDR1 MNHEY and CDR2 SMNVEV (reference sequence). The CDR3 is 17 amino acids. V lost 2 bases, J lost 3 bases, and 19 bases lay in between. CDR3 region: CASSLKGYGTLYTEAFF. DNA of the CDR3: TGTGCCAGCAGTTTAAAAGGGTACGGTACGCTGTACACTGAAGCTTTCTTT.

The rearrangement links TRBV6-5 to TRBJ2-7; 7 bases are shared with TRBD2. The V segment lost 5 bases and the J segment 2 bases; nucleotides outside the gene matches: 6. The V gene's germline CDR1 is MNHEY and CDR2 SVGAGI. CDR3 length equals 14 residues. The chain's CDR3 is CASSGEGPTYEQYF. The CDR3 nucleotides read TGTGCCAGCAGTGGGGAGGGACCGACCTACGAGCAGTACTTC.

The gene calls are TRBV11-2 and TRBJ2-7; a possible D gene is TRBD2 (5 bases). This CDR3 spans 16 amino acids. CDR1 SGHAT and CDR2 FQNNGV come from the germline V gene. The ends were cut back, 6 bases at V and 7 bases at J, with 25 bases in the middle. This CDR3 is CASRSLFGRRVGEQYF. CDR3 sequence (DNA): TGTGCCAGCAGATCCCTTTTCGGCCGGCGGGTGGGAGAGCAGTACTTC.

The V and J genes are TRBV27 and TRBJ2-7; 11 bases match TRBD2. In germline, CDR1 is MNHEY, CDR2 SMNVEV (reference sequence). V lost 6 bases and J lost 3; bases outside the gene matches: 7. The CDR3 sequence is 15 residues long. The DNA for the CDR3 is TGTGCCAGCAGCTTTCTAGCGGGGGGCTTCTACGAGCAGTACTTC. This codes for CASSFLAGGFYEQYF.

This rearrangement joins TRBV7-3 to TRBJ2-2, with TRBD2 identical over 9 bases. CDR1 is SGHTA, CDR2 FQGTGA, per germline. The CDR3 has 17 amino acids. The trim removed 3 bases at V and 5 bases at J, leaving 10 bases unmatched. The CDR3 sequence: CASSLVAGVERTGELFF. The CDR3 DNA reads TGTGCCAGCAGCTTGGTAGCGGGGGTTGAAAGGACCGGGGAGCTGTTTTTT.

The chain has TRBV5-1 and TRBJ2-1, with 14 nucleotides matching TRBD2. Per the germline V gene, CDR1 is SGHRS and CDR2 is YFSETQ. This CDR3 comprises 17 residues. The V and J ends lost 0 bases and 7 bases, in that order; junction bases with no gene match: 6. The CDR3 DNA follows: TGCGCCAGCAGCTTGGAGCTGGGACTAGCGGGGGTGAATGAGCAGTTCTTC. Translation gives CASSLELGLAGVNEQFF.

The chain is built from TRBV6-5 and TRBJ2-5; 9 nucleotides agree with TRBD1. The junction had 6 bases not matched to a gene; V was cut back by 4 bases and J by 3 bases. Germline V CDR1 and CDR2: MNHEY, SVGAGI. The CDR3 extends over 15 amino acids. The CDR3 region is CASSSTGTGKETQYF. CDR3 coding DNA: TGTGCCAGCAGTTCAACCGGGACAGGGAAAGAGACCCAGTACTTC.

The chain employs TRBV7-3 and TRBJ1-2, with D possibly matching TRBD1 (6 bases). CDR3 length: 14 amino acids. V shed 0 bases and J shed 3 bases, with 8 bases lying between them. Looked up from germline, CDR1 is SGHTA and CDR2 is FQGTGA. The CDR3 is CASSLTAGDYGYTF. The CDR3 DNA reads TGTGCCAGCAGCTTAACGGCAGGGGACTATGGCTACACCTTC.

The V and J genes are TRBV11-3 and TRBJ2-2; D is undetermined. The CDR3 loop spans 13 amino acids. CDR1 SGHNT and CDR2 YENEEA come from the germline V gene. V was shortened by 2 bases and J by 6 bases, with 7 bases between the two germline ends. The CDR3 DNA is TGTGCCAGCAGCTTATATAGAGCCGGGGAGCTGTTTTTT. Translated: CASSLYRAGELFF. Complete variable domain (other parts from reference TRBV11-3 and TRBJ2-2): EAGVVQSPRYKIIEKKQPVAFWCNPISGHNTLYWYLQNLGQGPELLIRYENEEAVDDSQLPKDRFSAERLKGVDSTLKIQPAELGDSAVYLCASSLYRAGELFFGEGSRLTVL.

This chain uses TRBV19 with TRBJ2-7; 10 bases match TRBD2. The CDR3 is 15 residues long. The trim removed 4 bases at V and 1 base at J, leaving 4 bases unmatched. Germline V lookup: CDR1 LNHDA, CDR2 SQIVND (reference sequence). The CDR3 is CASSKAGGTSYEQYF. CDR3 bases: TGTGCCAGTAGTAAAGCGGGAGGGACTTCCTACGAGCAGTACTTC.

The chain has TRBV5-4 and TRBJ2-7, with 9 bases aligning to TRBD2. The V gene end was trimmed by 2 bases and the J gene end by 7 bases; junction bases not matched to a gene: 7. Germline V CDR1 and CDR2: SGHNT, YYREEE (reference sequence). The CDR3 length is 14 residues. The CDR3 protein is CASSLSLAGSEQYF. The CDR3 nucleotides read TGTGCCAGCAGCTTAAGTCTAGCGGGAAGTGAGCAGTACTTC. Full variable domain (remainder filled in from reference TRBV5-4 and TRBJ2-7): ETGVTQSPTHLIKTRGQQVTLRCSSQSGHNTVSWYQQALGQGPQFIFQYYREEENGRGNFPPRFSGLQFPNYSSELNVNALELDDSALYLCASSLSLAGSEQYFGPGTRLTVT.

CDR3 nucleotide sequence: TGTGCCAGCAGCTTAGGCTCTGGCCATCAGCCCCAGCATTTT. Protein product: CASSLGSGHQPQHF. The chain couples TRBV7-9 to TRBJ1-5, with D unclear. CDR1 is SEHNR and CDR2 is FQNEAQ in the germline V gene (reference sequence). This CDR3 region has 14 residues. Trimming cost V 1 base and J 5 bases, with 9 bases left between them.

This rearrangement joins TRBV5-1 to TRBJ2-1; TRBD2 aligns across 10 bases. The CDR3 spans 15 residues. CDR1 is SGHRS and CDR2 is YFSETQ in the germline V gene. J gave up 7 bases and V 1 base, and 5 bases lay outside the gene matches. The CDR3 reads CASSLTSGNRNEQFF. CDR3 bases: TGCGCCAGCAGCTTGACTAGCGGGAATCGGAATGAGCAGTTCTTC.

The chain carries TRBV30 and TRBJ1-1; possible D gene TRBD1, 5 bases. The CDR3 totals 13 residues. The germline V and J ends were trimmed by 5 bases and 1 base, with 11 bases remaining between them. Germline V lookup: CDR1 GTSNPN, CDR2 SVGIG (reference sequence). The CDR3: CAWGGRRNTEAFF. The CDR3 DNA reads as TGTGCCTGGGGGGGACGGAGGAACACTGAAGCTTTCTTT.

The chain links TRBV20-1 to TRBJ2-7; 8 bases agree with TRBD1. CDR1 is DFQATT, CDR2 SNEGSKA, per germline (reference sequence). The CDR3 consists of 11 residues. Unmatched junction bases numbered 4, after V lost 0 bases and J lost 12 bases. CDR3 in amino acids: CSARDWTGWYF. The DNA of the CDR3 is TGCAGTGCTAGAGACTGGACAGGGTGGTACTTC.

The genes are TRBV6-1 and TRBJ1-1; TRBD1 is a possible D gene (5 bases). This CDR3 is built from 13 residues. Germline V lookup: CDR1 MNHNS, CDR2 SASEGT. Trimming pared 6 bases from V and 5 bases from J, leaving 13 bases between. The CDR3 protein is CASRLGVVTEAFF. The CDR3 DNA reads as TGTGCCAGCAGACTGGGGGTGGTGACTGAAGCTTTCTTT.